Listed below are T cell receptor beta chains from one sample, sequenced in a study of CD8 T cells in Susac syndrome. TCRdb called the immunoSEQ multiplex PCR reads again in MiXCR, with one record for every CDR3 protein. The sample consists of about 200,000 distinct CDR3 sequences, roughly 90% of them appearing once. Material: CD4+ T cells from PBMCs. All receptors derive from a human donor with Susac syndrome. CDR3s include the opening cysteine and the closing phenylalanine or tryptophan. Fields, in order: CDR3 protein, CDR3 DNA, clone size, V gene, J gene, D gene. D genes are given only for firm matches. Rows give clone size only sometimes, using once, few, many, or a class for an expanded clone.

CASSSLDSSSLAFF	TGTGCCAGCAGCTCGCTGGACAGTAGTAGTTTGGCTTTCTTT	NA	TRBV5-4	TRBJ1-1	NA
CASSAGQELNEQFF	TGCGCCAGCAGCGCGGGACAGGAATTAAATGAGCAGTTCTTC	NA	TRBV5-1	TRBJ2-1	TRBD1
CASSSPLRMGETQYF	TGTGCCAGCAGTTCCCCCTTGCGAATGGGCGAGACCCAGTACTTC	NA	TRBV27	TRBJ2-5	NA
CASSIPGYGYTF	TGTGCCAGTAGTATCCCCGGGTACGGCTACACCTTC	NA	TRBV19	TRBJ1-2	NA
CASSPEWGGYGYTF	TGTGCCAGCAGCCCAGAGTGGGGGGGCTATGGCTACACCTTC	NA	TRBV7-2	TRBJ1-2	NA
CAWRGVRGYTF	TGTGCCTGGAGGGGAGTGCGAGGCTACACCTTC	NA	TRBV30	TRBJ1-2	NA
CASSYENTGELFF	TGTGCCAGCAGCTATGAGAACACCGGGGAGCTGTTTTTT	NA	TRBV11-1	TRBJ2-2	NA
CASSPGGLGSAFF	TGTGCCAGCAGCCCTGGGGGACTAGGGTCAGCTTTCTTT	NA	TRBV7-9	TRBJ1-1	NA
CASAGQSGTEAFF	TGCGCCAGCGCCGGCCAATCAGGCACTGAAGCTTTCTTT	NA	TRBV10-2	TRBJ1-1	NA
CSARGTELEAFF	TGCAGTGCTAGAGGGACAGAGCTTGAAGCTTTCTTT	NA	TRBV20-1	TRBJ1-1	NA
CASSDDGGVGGEQFF	TGTGCCAGCAGTGACGATGGGGGGGTCGGGGGTGAGCAGTTCTTC	NA	TRBV6-4	TRBJ2-1	TRBD2
CSVEQGGTDTQYF	TGCAGCGTTGAGCAGGGTGGAACAGATACGCAGTATTTT	NA	TRBV29-1	TRBJ2-3	NA
CASSLRGESQYF	TGTGCCAGCAGCTTGAGGGGAGAGTCCCAGTATTTT	few	TRBV11-2	TRBJ2-3	NA
CSAPPGTGQEAFF	TGCAGTGCCCCCCCCGGGACAGGTCAAGAAGCTTTCTTT	NA	TRBV20-1	TRBJ1-1	TRBD1
CASANSGYGYGYTF	TGTGCCAGCGCGAACTCAGGGTACGGATATGGCTACACCTTC	NA	TRBV6-2/TRBV6-3	TRBJ1-2	NA
CSARDLQANNSPLHF	TGCAGTGCTAGAGATTTACAGGCTAATAATTCACCCCTCCACTTT	NA	TRBV20-1	TRBJ1-6	NA
CASSQLAGTEAFF	TGTGCCAGCAGCCAACTCGCGGGAACTGAAGCTTTCTTT	NA	TRBV7-9	TRBJ1-1	NA
CSVEKAGQTEAFF	TGCAGCGTTGAAAAGGCAGGGCAGACTGAAGCTTTCTTT	once	TRBV29-1	TRBJ1-1	NA
CATSTGQYGYTF	TGTGCCACAAGTACAGGGCAATATGGCTACACCTTC	NA	TRBV12-3/TRBV12-4	TRBJ1-2	NA
CASSLDSEETQYF	TGCGCCAGCAGCTTGGACAGCGAAGAGACCCAGTACTTC	NA	TRBV5-1	TRBJ2-5	NA
CASSLGGLRYGYTF	TGTGCCAGCAGTTTAGGGGGCCTTCGGTATGGCTACACCTTC	NA	TRBV12-3/TRBV12-4	TRBJ1-2	NA
CASSELREWNNEQFF	TGTGCCAGCAGTGAATTGCGGGAGTGGAACAATGAGCAGTTCTTC	once	TRBV2	TRBJ2-1	TRBD2
CASSTGSRNYGYTF	TGTGCCAGTAGTACAGGGAGTAGAAACTATGGCTACACCTTC	NA	TRBV19	TRBJ1-2	NA
CASRGTREDQPQHF	TGTGCCAGTAGAGGGACACGGGAGGATCAGCCCCAGCATTTT	NA	TRBV19	TRBJ1-5	NA
CASSRDSTEAFF	TGTGCCAGCTCACGGGACAGCACTGAAGCTTTCTTT	NA	TRBV18	TRBJ1-1	TRBD1
CASSPMTGELFF	TGTGCCAGCTCACCAATGACCGGGGAGCTGTTTTTT	NA	TRBV18	TRBJ2-2	NA
CASSSPGLAGEDNEQFF	TGTGCCAGCAGCTCTCCGGGACTAGCGGGAGAAGACAATGAGCAGTTCTTC	NA	TRBV5-6	TRBJ2-1	TRBD2
CASSQAGRKGETQYF	TGCGCCAGCAGTCAAGCAGGGCGAAAGGGGGAGACCCAGTACTTC	NA	TRBV4-1	TRBJ2-5	NA
CSARLAISDTQYF	TGCAGTGCTAGACTAGCGATTTCAGATACGCAGTATTTT	NA	TRBV20-1	TRBJ2-3	NA
CATSRSQTGASYEQYF	TGTGCCACCAGCAGAAGTCAGACAGGGGCTTCCTACGAGCAGTACTTC	NA	TRBV15	TRBJ2-7	TRBD1
CASMREGIQYF	TGTGCCAGCATGCGGGAAGGCATTCAGTACTTC	NA	TRBV6-6	TRBJ2-4	NA
CASSSRPGNEQFF	TGTGCCAGCAGCTCCAGACCCGGCAATGAGCAGTTCTTC	NA	TRBV7-3	TRBJ2-1	NA
CASSVRGDTEAFF	TGTGCCAGTAGTGTTCGGGGCGACACTGAAGCTTTCTTT	few	TRBV19	TRBJ1-1	NA